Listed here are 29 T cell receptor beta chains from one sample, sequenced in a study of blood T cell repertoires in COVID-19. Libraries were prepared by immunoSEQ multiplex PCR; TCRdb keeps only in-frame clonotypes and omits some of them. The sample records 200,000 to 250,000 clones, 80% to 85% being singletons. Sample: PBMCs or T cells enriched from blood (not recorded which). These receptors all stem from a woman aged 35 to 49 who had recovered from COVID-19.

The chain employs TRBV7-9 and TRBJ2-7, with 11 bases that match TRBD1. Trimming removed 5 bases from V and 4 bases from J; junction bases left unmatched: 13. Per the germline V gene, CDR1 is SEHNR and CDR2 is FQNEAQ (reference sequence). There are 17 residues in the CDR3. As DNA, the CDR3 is TGTGCCAGCAGCCCCCCCATTCCGGGACAGGGGGGATACGAGCAGTACTTC. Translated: CASSPPIPGQGGYEQYF.

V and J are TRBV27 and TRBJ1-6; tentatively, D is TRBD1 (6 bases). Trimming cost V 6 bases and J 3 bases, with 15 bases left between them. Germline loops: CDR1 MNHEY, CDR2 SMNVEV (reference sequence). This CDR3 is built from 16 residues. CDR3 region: CASRKNQGHYNSPLHF. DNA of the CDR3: TGTGCCAGCAGGAAAAATCAGGGACACTATAATTCACCCCTCCACTTT.

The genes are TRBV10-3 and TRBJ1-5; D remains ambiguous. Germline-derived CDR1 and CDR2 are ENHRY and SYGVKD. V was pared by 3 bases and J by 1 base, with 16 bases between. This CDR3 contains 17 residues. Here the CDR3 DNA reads TGTGCCATCAGTGAACTAGGCTCGGGAGGGAGCAATCAGCCCCAGCATTTT. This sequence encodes CAISELGSGGSNQPQHF.

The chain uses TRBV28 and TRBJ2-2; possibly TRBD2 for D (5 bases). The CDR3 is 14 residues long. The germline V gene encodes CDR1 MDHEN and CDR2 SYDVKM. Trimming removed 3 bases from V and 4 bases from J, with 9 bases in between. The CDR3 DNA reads TGTGCCAGCAGTTTTCTAGCTCCCACCGGGGAGCTGTTTTTT. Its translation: CASSFLAPTGELFF.

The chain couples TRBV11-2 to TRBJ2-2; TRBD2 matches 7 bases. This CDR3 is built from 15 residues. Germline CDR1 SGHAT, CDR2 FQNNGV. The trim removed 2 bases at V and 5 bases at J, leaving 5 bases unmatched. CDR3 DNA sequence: TGTGCCAGCAGCTTAACGGCGGGAGTGACCGGGGAGCTGTTTTTT. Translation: CASSLTAGVTGELFF.

The CDR3 DNA is TGTGCCAGCAGCATCGGACTTTACTTC. Translating gives CASSIGLYF. The chain joins TRBV5-8 to TRBJ2-5; possible D gene TRBD2, 5 bases. V was clipped by 4 bases and J by 14 bases, with 9 bases between them. Germline CDR1 SGHTS, CDR2 YDEGEE. The CDR3 contains 9 residues.

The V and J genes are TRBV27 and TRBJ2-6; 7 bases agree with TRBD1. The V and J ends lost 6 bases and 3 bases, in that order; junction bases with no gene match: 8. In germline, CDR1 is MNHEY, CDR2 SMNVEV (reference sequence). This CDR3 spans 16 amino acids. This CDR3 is CASSHLAGGGANVLTF. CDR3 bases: TGTGCCAGCAGCCATTTGGCAGGGGGTGGGGCCAACGTCCTGACTTTC.

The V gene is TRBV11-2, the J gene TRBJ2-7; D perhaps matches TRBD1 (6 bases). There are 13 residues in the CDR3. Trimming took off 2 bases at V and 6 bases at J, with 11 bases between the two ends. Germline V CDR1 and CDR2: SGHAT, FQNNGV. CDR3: CASSLNRVREQYF. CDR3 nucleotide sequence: TGTGCCAGCAGCTTAAACAGGGTTCGCGAGCAGTACTTC.

The CDR3 region is CASSQALSAGGRFF. CDR3 DNA: TGCGCCAGCAGCCAAGCTCTTTCGGCGGGAGGGAGATTCTTC. The rearrangement joins TRBV4-3 to TRBJ2-1; TRBD2 aligns across 9 bases. Germline CDR1 LGHNA, CDR2 YSLEER. The CDR3 spans 14 residues. Germline trimming cut 1 base from V and 16 bases from J; bases unmatched to any gene: 11.

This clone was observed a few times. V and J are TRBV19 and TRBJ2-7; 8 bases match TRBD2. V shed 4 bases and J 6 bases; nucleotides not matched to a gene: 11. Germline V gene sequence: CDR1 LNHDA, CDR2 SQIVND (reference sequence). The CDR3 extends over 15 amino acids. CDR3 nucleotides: TGTGCCAGTAGTACCCCCCTGGCGGGAGGCCGCGAGCAGTACTTC. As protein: CASSTPLAGGREQYF. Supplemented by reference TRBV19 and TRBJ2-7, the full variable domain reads DGGITQSPKYLFRKEGQNVTLSCEQNLNHDAMYWYRQDPGQGLRLIYYSQIVNDFQKGDIAEGYSVSREKKESFPLTVTSAQKNPTAFYLCASSTPLAGGREQYFGPGTRLTVT.

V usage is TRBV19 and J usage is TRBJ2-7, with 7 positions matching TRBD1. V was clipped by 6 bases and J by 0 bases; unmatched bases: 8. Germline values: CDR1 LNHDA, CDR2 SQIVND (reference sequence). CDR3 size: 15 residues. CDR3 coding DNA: TGTGCCAGTAGCATAACCGGGACAGCCTCCTACGAGCAGTACTTC. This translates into CASSITGTASYEQYF.

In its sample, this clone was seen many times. In DNA, the CDR3 is TGCGCCAGCAGCCAACCTCCGGGACAGAATGGCTACACCTTC. It yields the protein CASSQPPGQNGYTF. J is TRBJ1-2 and V is TRBV5-1; 7 bases agree with TRBD1. The CDR3 loop spans 14 amino acids. Per germline, CDR1 SGHRS and CDR2 YFSETQ. Losses at the gene ends were 4 bases for V and 6 bases for J; bases not matched to a gene: 9.

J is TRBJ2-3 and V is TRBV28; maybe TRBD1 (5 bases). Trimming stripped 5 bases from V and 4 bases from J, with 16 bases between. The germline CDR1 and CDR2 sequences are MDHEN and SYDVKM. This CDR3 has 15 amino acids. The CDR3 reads CASSTPGRGADTQYF. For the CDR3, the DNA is TGTGCCAGCAGTACTCCAGGGCGTGGGGCAGATACGCAGTATTTT.

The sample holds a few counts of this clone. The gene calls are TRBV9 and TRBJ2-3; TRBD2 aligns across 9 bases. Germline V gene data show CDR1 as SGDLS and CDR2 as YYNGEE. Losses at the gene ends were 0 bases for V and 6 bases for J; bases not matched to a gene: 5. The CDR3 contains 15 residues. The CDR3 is CASSVGGSGSDTQYF. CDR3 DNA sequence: TGTGCCAGCAGCGTAGGAGGTAGCGGGAGTGATACGCAGTATTTT.

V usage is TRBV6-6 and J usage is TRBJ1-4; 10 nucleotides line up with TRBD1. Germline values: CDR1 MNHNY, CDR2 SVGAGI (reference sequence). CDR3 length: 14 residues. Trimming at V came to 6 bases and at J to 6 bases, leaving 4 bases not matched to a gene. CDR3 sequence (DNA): TGTGCCAGCAGGGCCGGGACAGGGGATGAAAAACTGTTTTTT. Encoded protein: CASRAGTGDEKLFF.

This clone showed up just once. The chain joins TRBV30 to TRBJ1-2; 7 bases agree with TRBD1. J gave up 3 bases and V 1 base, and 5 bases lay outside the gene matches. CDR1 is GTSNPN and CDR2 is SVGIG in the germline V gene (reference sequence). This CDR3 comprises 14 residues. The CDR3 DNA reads TGTGCCTGGAGTGCTTCTACAGGGGACTATGGCTACACCTTC. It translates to CAWSASTGDYGYTF. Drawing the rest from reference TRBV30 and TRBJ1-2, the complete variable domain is SQTIHQWPATLVQPVGSPLSLECTVEGTSNPNLYWYRQAAGRGLQLLFYSVGIGQISSEVPQNLSASRPQDRQFILSSKKLLLSDSGFYLCAWSASTGDYGYTFGSGTRLTVV.

The CDR3 DNA reads as TGTGCCAGCACTTTAACACACGTCGAGACAGGCTATTATATCAATCAGCCCCAGCATTTT. This encodes CASTLTHVETGYYINQPQHF. The V and J genes are TRBV11-3 and TRBJ1-5, with a tentative D call TRBD1 (6 bases). The CDR3 contains 20 residues. The V end was cut by 7 bases, the J end by 3 bases, with 31 bases between. The germline CDR1 and CDR2 sequences are SGHNT and YENEEA.

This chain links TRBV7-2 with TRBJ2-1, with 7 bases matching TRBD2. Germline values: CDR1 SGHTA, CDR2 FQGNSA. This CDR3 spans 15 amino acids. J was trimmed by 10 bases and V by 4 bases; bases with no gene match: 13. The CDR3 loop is CASSSRREFLGEQFF. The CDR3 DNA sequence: TGTGCCAGCAGCTCCCGGCGGGAGTTTCTAGGAGAGCAGTTCTTC.

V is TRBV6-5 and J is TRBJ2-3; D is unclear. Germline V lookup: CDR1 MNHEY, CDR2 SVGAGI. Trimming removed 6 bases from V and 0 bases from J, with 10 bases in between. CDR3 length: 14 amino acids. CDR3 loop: CASSRGSSTDTQYF. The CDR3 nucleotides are TGTGCCAGCAGCCGAGGCTCTAGCACAGATACGCAGTATTTT.

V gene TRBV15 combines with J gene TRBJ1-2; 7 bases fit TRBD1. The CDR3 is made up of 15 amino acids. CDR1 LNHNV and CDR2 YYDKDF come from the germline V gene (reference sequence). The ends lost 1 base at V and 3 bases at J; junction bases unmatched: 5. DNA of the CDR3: TGTGCCACCAGCAGAGTAGGGGGCGCGTACTATGGCTACACCTTC. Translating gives CATSRVGGAYYGYTF.

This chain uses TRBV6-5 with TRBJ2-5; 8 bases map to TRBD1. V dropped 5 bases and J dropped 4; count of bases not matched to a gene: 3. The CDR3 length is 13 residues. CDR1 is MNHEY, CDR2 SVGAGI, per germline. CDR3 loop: CASSQGAGETQYF. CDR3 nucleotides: TGTGCCAGCAGTCAGGGGGCAGGAGAGACCCAGTACTTC.

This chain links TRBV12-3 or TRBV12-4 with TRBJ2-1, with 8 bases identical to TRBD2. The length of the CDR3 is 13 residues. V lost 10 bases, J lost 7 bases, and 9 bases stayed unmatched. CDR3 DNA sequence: TGTGCCACAATAGCGGGAAGGCGGAATGAGCAGTTCTTC. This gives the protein CATIAGRRNEQFF.

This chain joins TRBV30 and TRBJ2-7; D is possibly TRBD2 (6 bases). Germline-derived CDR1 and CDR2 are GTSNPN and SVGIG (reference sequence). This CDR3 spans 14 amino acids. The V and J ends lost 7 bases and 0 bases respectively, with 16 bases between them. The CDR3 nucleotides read TGTGCCTCCGGGTGGCGGGGCAACTCCTACGAGCAGTACTTC. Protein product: CASGWRGNSYEQYF.

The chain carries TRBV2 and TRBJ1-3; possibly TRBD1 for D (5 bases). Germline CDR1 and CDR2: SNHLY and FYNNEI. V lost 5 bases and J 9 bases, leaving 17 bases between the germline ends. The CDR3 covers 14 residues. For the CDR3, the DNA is TGTGCCAGCAGTCCGACAGTTCGACGGTCCACCATATATTTT. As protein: CASSPTVRRSTIYF.

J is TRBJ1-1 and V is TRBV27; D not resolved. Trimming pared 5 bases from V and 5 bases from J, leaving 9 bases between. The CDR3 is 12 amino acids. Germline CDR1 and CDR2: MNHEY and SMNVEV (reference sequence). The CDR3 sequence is CASSGLGTEAFF. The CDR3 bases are TGTGCCAGCAGTGGGCTGGGTACTGAAGCTTTCTTT.

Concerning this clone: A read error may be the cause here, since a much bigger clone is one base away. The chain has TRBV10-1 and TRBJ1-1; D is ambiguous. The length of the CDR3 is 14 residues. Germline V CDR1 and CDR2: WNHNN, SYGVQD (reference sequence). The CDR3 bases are TGCGCCAGCAGTGAAAATTCGGGGAACATTGAAGCTTTCTTT. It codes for CASSENSGNIEAFF.

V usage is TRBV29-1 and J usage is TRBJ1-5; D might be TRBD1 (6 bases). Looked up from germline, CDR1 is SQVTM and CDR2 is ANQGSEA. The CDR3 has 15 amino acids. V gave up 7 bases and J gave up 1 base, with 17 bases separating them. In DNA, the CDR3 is TGCAGCGATACCGGGACACCAGACAGCAATCAGCCCCAGCATTTT. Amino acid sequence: CSDTGTPDSNQPQHF.

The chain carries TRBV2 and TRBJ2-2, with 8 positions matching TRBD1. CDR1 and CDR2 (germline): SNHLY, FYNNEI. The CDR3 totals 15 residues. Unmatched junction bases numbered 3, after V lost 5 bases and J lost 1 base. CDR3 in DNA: TGTGCCAGCAGTAGGGGACAGGTGAACACCGGGGAGCTGTTTTTT. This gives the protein CASSRGQVNTGELFF.

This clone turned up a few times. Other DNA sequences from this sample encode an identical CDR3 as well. The CDR3 DNA follows: TGTGCCAGCAGCCGGACTAGCGGGACCTACAATGAGCAGTTCTTC. Residues: CASSRTSGTYNEQFF. The chain employs TRBV11-2 and TRBJ2-1, with 12 bases lining up with TRBD2. J was trimmed by 2 bases and V by 5 bases; bases with no gene match: 1. CDR1 and CDR2 (germline): SGHAT, FQNNGV. This CDR3 is 15 amino acids long.